This T cell receptor beta chain was sequenced in a study of shared clonotypes between healthy human individuals. Study results and limitations: Donors were few, which limited the genetic and exposure-history diversity represented.

CD4+ cells underwent separation, giving CD45RA+ naive and CD45RA-negative memory subsets. The data were produced by immunoSEQ multiplex PCR, yet TCRdb's version contains in-frame clones alone and is incomplete. The sample holds about 2.4 million clones, approximately 93% seen once. Comment on this clone: Its specificity is not known.

The receptor was isolated from a man aged 18 to 35 in good health. Some clones in this sample may be carry-over from other donors' samples. Sequenced material: naive CD4+ T cells from PBMCs. Documented subset: CD45RA+ positively selected.

Written as DNA, the CDR3 is TGTGCCAGCAGCCCTACGGGAGGCTATGGCTACACCTTC. Protein product: CASSPTGGYGYTF. The genes are TRBV11-1 and TRBJ1-2, with D unclear. Germline CDR1 SGHAT, CDR2 FQDESV (reference sequence). Trimming removed 5 bases at V and 4 bases at J, with 11 bases between. The CDR3 length is 13 residues.